This record looks at one T cell receptor (beta chain) sequence and its context. Its target is unknown. The data are from a study of T cells after yellow fever vaccination. Study-wide background: It was SMART-Seq v4 Ultra Low Input that prepared the fractions with low cell numbers. Study findings and constraints: When the response was secondary, it was weaker but reached its peak faster, day 5 versus 15. The appearance of a small share of clonotypes in both CD4 and CD8 compartments was observed.

Researchers made TCR cDNA using 5'RACE template switching, and this step added a universal primer site and UMIs. Each CDR3 protein is one row after TCRdb ran MiXCR on the 5' RACE reads. The repertoire consists of 300,000 to 400,000 distinct CDR3 sequences, with more than 8.5% occurring once and the leading ten covering roughly 18%. Germline lookup yields CDR1 MNHEY and CDR2 SMNVEV (reference sequence). The CDR3 runs 13 residues. V shed 6 bases and J shed 1 base, with 8 bases lying between them. The sequencing here drew on PBMCs, taken on the day of the first yellow fever vaccination. The sequence came from a man aged 18 to 29 who received the YFV17D yellow fever vaccine. The chain carries TRBV27 and TRBJ2-3; weak D call: TRBD2 (5 bases). The CDR3 bases are TGTGCCAGCAGGGGGAGCGGCACAGATACGCAGTATTTT. Protein: CASRGSGTDTQYF.